This T cell receptor (beta chain) stems from a study of cytomegalovirus exposure and HLA in healthy donors (dated by TCRdb to the late 2010s). Study-level background: In an earlier analysis of approximately 500 of the donors, around 300 Gb of sequence data and 95 million to 130 million unique TCR beta sequences from 150 million to 200 million T cells were reported. Besides the first cohort of hundreds of subjects, a separate validation cohort made up of 120 different subjects was used. To study patterns of TCR occurrence, a later analysis re-analyzed previously published TCR beta repertoires from around 670 donors and added high-resolution HLA genotyping. The number of typed donors differed by locus: about 620-630 for A, B, C, DRB1 and DQB1; some 540 for DQA1; approximately 610 for DPA1; and about 450 for DPB1. Genome-wide SNP genotypes for about 65% of the roughly 700 donors were used in a later genetic analysis, which treated that subset as a discovery cohort. The study was designed to test whether signatures of past pathogen exposure could be identified by cataloging public T cell receptors. Of the roughly 400 genotyped donors, about 80% fell in the genetic ancestry cluster associated with self-reported Caucasian donors. The later analysis used no new phenotypic data to find candidate immune exposures, relying instead on TCR beta sequences and their occurrence across donors. Alongside the repertoire data, information on donor age, sex, ethnicity and CMV serostatus was compiled. An earlier analysis of fewer than 700 of the donors applied high-throughput TCR beta sequencing to assess whether each TCR beta V gene segment acted as functional or pseudogenic. An early release that covered several hundred HLA-typed donors contained about 300 gigabases of sequencing data and tens of millions of unique TCR sequences. Every discovery cohort repertoire had been produced on one sequencing platform. On average, 235,054 unique TCR beta nucleotide sequences were sequenced per donor among several hundred genotyped donors of the cohort, with about 17% of those sequences being non-productive. Because of strong linkage in the cohort, four or five DR-DQ haplotypes were treated as single units for association and clustering. Using immunosequencing, the study profiled T cell repertoires from about 620 subjects and related those repertoires to cytomegalovirus serostatus. High-throughput TCR immunosequencing, statistical association of individual TCRs with disease status, and machine learning were combined to predict cytomegalovirus infection status. Both class I and class II loci were covered by HLA typing, at four-digit resolution. Summary of the overall study and its limitations: Because some donors lacked HLA typing at each locus, the association tests relied only on the typed subset. Sequencing depth was assumed to be roughly uniform across donors in the presence/absence analyses, though that assumption may not hold. For the cohort, immune exposure information was limited to CMV serostatus. A later analysis found that HLA-associated TCR beta chains were more clonally expanded and had lower generation probabilities than equally common non-associated chains. A further reported finding was that TCR beta sequences accurately predicted the HLA-A and HLA-B alleles for most subjects in the first cohort. Some IMGT-functional V segments, including TRBV6-2 and TRBV6-3, could not be distinguished by the 87-base-pair reads and were therefore excluded. In both the original and validation cohorts, the classifier was reported to diagnose cytomegalovirus status with high specificity and sensitivity. The study listed 164 TCR beta chains as associated with cytomegalovirus. According to a later genetic analysis, donors in an Asian-associated ancestry cluster had fewer N-insertions in productive TCRs than the roughly 670-donor mean. In this cohort, only TCR beta chains were sequenced, and detectable features were limited by the absence of alpha or paired-chain data. While some public TCRs were present in many individuals, most TCR sequences turned up only very rarely across donors. The sequencing pipeline was judged likely to have produced a cluster of highly shared sequence variants as a technical artifact. A later analysis found that most CMV-associated TCR beta chains appeared HLA-restricted, with HLA associations seemingly driven largely by CMV exposure. According to the authors, the approach could potentially be generalized to other disease states and immunological phenotypes. Several of the top co-occurrence clusters appeared to be linked to parvovirus B19, influenza, CMV and Epstein-Barr virus, according to a later analysis. A later analysis found that TCR association rates varied across HLA loci, with DRB1 alleles showing the most associated TCRs and HLA-C alleles the fewest. V-gene and J-gene trimming of TCR beta chains was associated with a missense DCLRE1C variant in a later genetic analysis, and the association was replicated in an independent cohort. A few of the identified cytomegalovirus-associated TCR beta chains were confirmed in vitro to be specific for cytomegalovirus antigens. Correlated functional status among segregating V segments might be attributable to linkage disequilibrium, but an unknown experimental factor could not be ruled out. When HLA alleles, especially DR and DQ, strongly co-occurred, TCR associations were difficult to assign to individual alleles. Because counts were too low, seventeen rarely observed V segments, including chromosome 9 orphons, were left out of the earlier analysis of a few hundred of the donors. At a false discovery rate of 0.05, a later analysis linked around 15,000 TCR beta sequences to specific HLA alleles. An earlier analysis of 450 to 750 of the donors showed that most TCR beta V segments appeared in productive rearrangements either about 90% or about 30% of the time, which broadly matched IMGT annotations.

With respect to this clone: It lacks a known antigen. Per-nucleotide qualities are absent, and no much larger clonotype sits a single base away.

Receptor amplification or capture employed the immunoSEQ multiplex PCR assay. For the multiplex PCR, a mixture combining 60 forward primers for TCR Vbeta segments and 13 reverse primers for TCR Jbeta segments was used. Amplification of the CDR3 region of rearranged TCR beta genes was performed with a multiplex PCR assay on genomic DNA. On the Illumina HiSeq System, the amplified TCR beta libraries were sequenced as 87-base-pair reads. The authors' pipeline ran thus. A later analysis counted 75 million to 100 million unique TCR beta chains across the 666 repertoires, and 9 million to 14 million of these chains were shared by at least two donors. A nearest-neighbor algorithm error-corrected the raw reads and collapsed the reads into unique sequences, merging closely related sequences to remove PCR and sequencing errors. To assign V, D and J gene segments, CDR3 sequences were aligned to IMGT reference sequences. For a sequence to be retained, a match of at least six nucleotides was required to both a V gene segment and a J gene segment. A rearrangement counted as productive if the CDR3 had no stop codons and remained in frame with V and J, and every other rearrangement counted as non-productive. CDR3 was defined by IMGT convention, running from the second conserved V-encoded cysteine to the conserved J-encoded phenylalanine. The earlier analysis of 587 of the donors excluded any sequence lacking an unambiguous match to a single V gene segment. An earlier analysis of roughly 590 of the donors called V segments functional above 56.7% productive rearrangements and segregating when the between-donor standard deviation exceeded 5%. A statistical classification framework was built to diagnose cytomegalovirus status from the catalog of TCR beta chain sequences. In a later analysis, V and J genes were assigned by comparing TCR nucleotide sequences against IMGT/GENE-DB human TR gene sequences. The TCRdist pipeline was used in a later analysis to assign CDR3 sequences and most-parsimonious VDJ recombination scenarios. In a later analysis, each TCR beta chain was defined by its CDR3 amino acid sequence together with its V-gene family, and reads lacking a unique V-gene family were excluded. To address suspected cross-contamination and a sequencing artifact, a later analysis removed roughly 640 highly shared, low-generation-probability nucleotide sequences. In a later analysis, a clonal expansion index was calculated for each public chain from normalized within-repertoire ranks of inferred template counts. In a later analysis, generation probabilities were computed using a VDJ recombination model fitted to out-of-frame rearrangements, and the results were checked against IGoR. A later analysis scored TCR-TCR, TCR-HLA and TCR-CMV co-occurrence with hypergeometric tests, applying a repertoire-size bias correction to TCR pairs. A later analysis estimated false discovery rates by permuting HLA or CMV assignments 20 times. In a later analysis, co-occurring TCRs were grouped using DBSCAN, and TCRdist sequence similarity was added for clustering within HLA-allele-positive subsets. Co-occurrence clustering excluded repertoires with fewer than 30,000 or more than 120,000 public chains, plus five with anomalous nucleotide sharing. Entries here come from immuneACCESS through TCRdb and include only in-frame sequences with V and J called. Some clones fail to appear in such tables; in the studies checked, an unresolved V gene covers under half of the shortfall, and the cause of the remainder is unknown. V and J calls and clone size come straight from that table; D and trimming were deduced from the DNA. In all, the sample holds around 140,000 clones, and 75% to 85% of those were seen once. The ten largest clones represent about 6.8% of the sample.

The cohort was made up of 666 healthy bone marrow donors. At the time of sampling, every cohort member was nominally healthy, though immune exposures that went unrecorded were likely present. The donor tested CMV seropositive, placing the donor among the 289 seropositive members of the cohort. A peripheral blood sample was provided by each donor, and peripheral blood mononuclear cells were used for TCR beta sequencing. The Qiagen DNeasy Blood Extraction Kit was used to extract genomic DNA from the blood cell samples. The CDR3 runs 15 amino acids, cysteine and phenylalanine included. The retained sequence is limited to the CDR3, 45 bases, with the frame set at the first base. CDR1 and CDR2 are read off the germline V gene as SGHRS and YFSETQ. Trimming removed 1 base from V and 4 bases from J, leaving 14 bases between the germline ends.

The sequence is built from TRBV5-1 and TRBJ2-5; TRBD2 might be the D gene, on 6 matching bases. Sequences were obtained from PBMCs. The sequence was collected from a woman aged 40-49 years in good health and CMV-seropositive. The CDR3 region: CASSLMSGVAETQYF. The nucleotides read TGCGCCAGCAGCTTGATGTCGGGAGTGGCAGAGACCCAGTACTTC.